The 8 T cell receptor beta chains presented below share a single source sample, sequenced in a study of high-grade serous ovarian cancer treatment subgroups (dated by TCRdb to about 2021). Collection of tumor samples took place before definitive surgery or chemotherapy. The library was prepared using the immunoSEQ multiplex PCR assay. TCRdb re-hosts the immuneACCESS table, in-frame sequences only. Its copies lack some clones; in the studies checked, an unresolved V gene accounts for under half of them, and the cause for the rest is not known. The sample has about 6,600 clones on record, roughly 78% of them singletons. 5.5% to 8% of the sample comes from the top ten. Sequencing used tumor tissue. The receptors were gathered from a human donor with high-grade serous ovarian cancer.

The genes are TRBV9 and TRBJ1-3; 7 bases agree with TRBD1. Germline V gene data show CDR1 as SGDLS and CDR2 as YYNGEE. Trimming removed 1 base from V and 0 bases from J; junction bases left unmatched: 4. The CDR3 is 16 residues long. The chain's CDR3 is CASSVYDRASGNTIYF. CDR3 nucleotides: TGTGCCAGCAGCGTATATGACAGGGCCTCTGGAAACACCATATATTTT.

V is TRBV11-2 and J is TRBJ1-3; 8 bases agree with TRBD1. The CDR3 covers 15 residues. V dropped 5 bases and J dropped 3; count of bases not matched to a gene: 6. CDR1 is SGHAT and CDR2 is FQNNGV in the germline V gene. Written as DNA, the CDR3 is TGTGCCAGCAGCGTTCCAGGGGGCAGTGGAAACACCATATATTTT. This codes for CASSVPGGSGNTIYF.

Only one count was recorded for this clone. One end of the junction is discordant with germline, which a read error may explain. This chain uses TRBV7-7 with TRBJ2-5; 9 bases match TRBD1. The DNA matches TRBJ2-7 better at its end, which makes the J call doubtful. Germline assignment: CDR1 SSHAT and CDR2 FNYEAQ (reference sequence). The length of the CDR3 is 14 residues. CDR3 DNA: TGTGCTAGCAGCACGGGACAGGGTTCCTACGAGCAGTACTTC. This sequence encodes CASSTGQGSYEQYF.

DNA for the CDR3: TGTGCCAGCAGCCGACAGGGGGGAGAGGGCTACGAGCAGTACTTC. As protein: CASSRQGGEGYEQYF. The gene calls are TRBV5-4 and TRBJ2-7, with 9 bases aligning to TRBD1. The CDR3 loop spans 15 amino acids. V shed 4 bases, J shed 3 bases, and the junction held 8 bases outside the gene matches. Germline CDR1 reads SGHNT; CDR2 reads YYREEE (reference sequence).

The CDR3 DNA reads TGCGCCAGCAGCCTGCGATTGACCGGGGAGCTGTTTTTT. Protein sequence: CASSLRLTGELFF. This chain uses TRBV4-3 with TRBJ2-2, with D hard to call. Per the germline V gene, CDR1 is LGHNA and CDR2 is YSLEER. V shed 4 bases and J shed 5 bases, with 8 bases lying between them. This CDR3 is 13 amino acids long.

This clone is a singleton in its sample. This rearrangement joins TRBV29-1 to TRBJ2-1; TRBD2 agrees at 7 bases. V dropped 4 bases and J dropped 1; count of bases not matched to a gene: 7. Germline V CDR1 and CDR2: SQVTM, ANQGSEA. The CDR3 extends over 15 amino acids. The CDR3, as DNA: TGCAGCGTTGGGTCGAGCGGGAATTCCTACAATGAGCAGTTCTTC. Protein sequence: CSVGSSGNSYNEQFF.

This chain connects TRBV9 to TRBJ2-3, with 9 bases fitting TRBD2. V trimming: 0 bases; J trimming: 5 bases; junction bases outside the gene matches: 4. The CDR3 runs to 15 residues. Germline-derived CDR1 and CDR2 are SGDLS and YYNGEE. This CDR3 is CASSVVEAGGDTQYF. The CDR3 nucleotides read TGTGCCAGCAGCGTAGTGGAAGCGGGAGGAGATACGCAGTATTTT. Supplemented by reference TRBV9 and TRBJ2-3, the full variable domain reads DSGVTQTPKHLITATGQRVTLRCSPRSGDLSVYWYQQSLDQGLQFLIQYYNGEERAKGNILERFSAQQFPDLHSELNLSSLELGDSALYFCASSVVEAGGDTQYFGPGTRLTVL.

The chain employs TRBV27 and TRBJ2-1; possible D gene TRBD1, 5 bases. V was clipped by 8 bases and J by 4 bases, with 9 bases between them. From germline, CDR1 is MNHEY and CDR2 SMNVEV (reference sequence). The CDR3 totals 12 residues. CDR3 nucleotides: TGTGCCAGCCGCAGGGCTTACAATGAGCAGTTCTTC. This translates into CASRRAYNEQFF.